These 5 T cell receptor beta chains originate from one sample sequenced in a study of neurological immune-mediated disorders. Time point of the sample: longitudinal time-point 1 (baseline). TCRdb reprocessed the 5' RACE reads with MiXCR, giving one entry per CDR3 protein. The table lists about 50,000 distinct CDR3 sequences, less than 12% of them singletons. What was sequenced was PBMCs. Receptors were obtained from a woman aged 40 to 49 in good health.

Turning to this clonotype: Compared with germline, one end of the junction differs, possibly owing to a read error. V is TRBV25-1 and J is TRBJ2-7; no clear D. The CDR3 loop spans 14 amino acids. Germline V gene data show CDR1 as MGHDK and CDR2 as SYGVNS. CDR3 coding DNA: TGTGTCAGCAGTGAATATCTCCGACCCTACGAGCAGTACTTC. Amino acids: CVSSEYLRPYEQYF.

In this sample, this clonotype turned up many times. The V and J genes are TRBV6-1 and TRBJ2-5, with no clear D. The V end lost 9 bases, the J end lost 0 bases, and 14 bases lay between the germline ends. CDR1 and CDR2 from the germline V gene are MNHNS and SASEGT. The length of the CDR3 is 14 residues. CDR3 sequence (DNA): TGTGCCAGTGGACGACTGTCCAACCAAGAGACCCAGTACTTC. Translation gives CASGRLSNQETQYF.

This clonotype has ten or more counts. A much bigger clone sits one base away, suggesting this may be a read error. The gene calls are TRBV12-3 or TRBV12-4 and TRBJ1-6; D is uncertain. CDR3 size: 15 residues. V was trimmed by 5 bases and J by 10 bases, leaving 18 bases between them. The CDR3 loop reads CASSANSIPNSPLHF. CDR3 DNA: TGTGCCAGCAGTGCAAACAGTATCCCGAACTCACCCCTCCACTTT.

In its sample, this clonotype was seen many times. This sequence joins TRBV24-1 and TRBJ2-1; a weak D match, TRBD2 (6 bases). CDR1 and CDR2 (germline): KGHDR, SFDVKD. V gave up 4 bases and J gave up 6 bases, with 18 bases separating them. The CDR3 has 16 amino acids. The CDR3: CATSEHGLLISNEQFF. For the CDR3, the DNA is TGTGCCACCAGTGAGCACGGACTACTGATATCCAATGAGCAGTTCTTC.

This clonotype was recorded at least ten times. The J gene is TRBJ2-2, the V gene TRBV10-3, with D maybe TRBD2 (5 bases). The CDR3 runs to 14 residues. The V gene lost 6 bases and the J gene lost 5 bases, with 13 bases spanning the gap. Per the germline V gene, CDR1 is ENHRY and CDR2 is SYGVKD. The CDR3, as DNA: TGTGCCATCAGCGGAATAACGGGAACCGGGGAGCTGTTTTTT. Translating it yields CAISGITGTGELFF.